This T cell receptor beta chain stems from a study of T-cell reconstitution after alpha-beta-depleted transplantation in children. Germline V gene lookup returns CDR1 KGHSH and CDR2 LQKENI. The CDR3 contains 16 residues. Losses at the gene ends were 3 bases for V and 4 bases for J; bases not matched to a gene: 8. Unique molecular identifiers were incorporated when the TCRbeta library was constructed. Each CDR3 protein is one row after TCRdb ran MiXCR on the PCR reads. The sample yields about 90,000 distinct CDR3 sequences, 7.5% to 9.5% seen once. The chain uses TRBV18 and TRBJ2-1; 8 bases map to TRBD2. Here the sequenced sample was PBMCs from the stem cell graft donor, taken from the stem cell graft. This sequence originates from a human donor who donated a stem cell graft to a child with congenital amegakaryocytic thrombocytopenia. CDR3 coding DNA: TGTGCCAGCTCACCCACTAGCGGTGACTCGTACAATGAGCAGTTCTTC. Amino acid sequence: CASSPTSGDSYNEQFF.